This section outlines one TCR beta chain sequence together with its context. Its antigen target is currently unknown. Base-call qualities are not available, and no considerably larger clone is one nucleotide away. This record comes from a study of shared clonotypes between healthy human individuals (dated by TCRdb to the early 2020s). For the study in its entirety: Three men and two women, aged 18 to 49 years, made up the cohort. For each donor, CD4 naive and CD4 memory were each run on three plates, CD8 naive on two plates, and CD8 memory on one plate. To estimate repertoire size and how much clonotypes are shared between individuals, the study performed deep sequencing of blood TCR repertoires from 4 to 6 healthy adults. Different laboratories and diverse techniques were used to prepare libraries and sequence TCR repertoires, to increase sequencing depth and limit assay-specific biases. Leukapheresis yielded between about 0.9 and 8.9 billion PBMCs per donor.

Using the deep immunoSEQ assay, multiplex PCR amplified TCR CDR3 regions from genomic DNA. Genomic DNA extracted from each cell subset was distributed evenly over all wells of several immunoSEQ 96-well plates, and each plate served as one replicate. For sorted subsets, 200 ng of genomic DNA, equivalent to 25,000 to 30,000 T cell genomes, went into each replicate PCR. The purified libraries were quantified using a Qubit 3.0 fluorometer, sized with a Bioanalyzer 2100, and then quantified again using the KAPA Library Quantification kit. A separate single-read 150-cycle Illumina NextSeq 550 flow cell was used to sequence each immunoSEQ 96-well plate. In the paper's pipeline: Because only junctional sequences without quality scores were contained in the immunoSEQ output, filtering matching that applied to full-length reads could not be performed. Sequences were annotated with PyIR, a Python wrapper for IgBLAST v1.9, and V/J genes and CDR3 were assigned using IMGT germline references. Reads were filtered out if the reads had weak V/J assignments (E-value above 1e-6), no CDR3, stop codons, out-of-frame junctions, or ambiguous translated residues. V3J clonotypes were defined as sequences sharing an identical inferred V gene, J gene, and CDR3 amino acid sequence. To compute the percentage overlap between repertoires, the number of shared unique clonotypes was divided by the size of the smaller repertoire. RTK rarefaction, the Chao1 estimator, and Recon v2.1 estimates of unobserved clonotypes were used to assess repertoire richness. Generation probabilities were computed with OLGA for all TCRbeta clonotypes obtained by the gDNA method from several donors. Imported from immuneACCESS, the table was reduced by TCRdb to in-frame sequences with V and J called. These copies leave out some clones; in studies compared against another copy, an unresolved V gene accounts for under half, and the cause of the remainder is not known. D and trimming come from the DNA, and the V and J calls and clone size come from that table. The table for this sample lists some 580,000 clones; nearly 98% of them were counted only once. Roughly 0.29% of the sample is in the top ten clones.

Broad study findings and their caveats: The genetic and exposure-history diversity represented was limited by the small number of donors. When four donors were compared, the shared fraction of clonotypes was about 5% for naive CD4, around 3.5% for naive CD8, roughly 2.5% for memory CD4, and roughly 0.4% for memory CD8. Rarefaction of sorted-subset datasets indicated incomplete sequencing despite the large sequencing depth. Based on pairwise subsampling, the degree of clonotype sharing among donors was expected to be affected by sequencing depth. Only blood was sampled, and tissue TCR repertoires likely differ from those in blood. Naive subsets generally had larger estimated clonotype richness than memory subsets did. Compared with non-shared clonotypes, clonotypes shared by all four sorted-subset donors had higher generation probabilities.

Its CDR3 holds 14 amino acids, cysteine through phenylalanine. Only CDR3 DNA is held: 42 bases, read in frame from base 1. Between the V and J ends, shortened by 2 bases and 5 bases respectively, the junction contains 11 bases. CDR1 and CDR2 were assigned from the germline V gene as SGHTA and FQGNSA. CD8 naive samples consisted of CD45RO-negative cells that were positively selected for CCR7, yielding a CD45RA+CCR7+ population without TemRA cells. The donors were healthy, HIV-negative adults with no recently reported acute infections or vaccinations. Only Caucasian adults living in Nashville, Tennessee, USA were represented among the donors. Blood was obtained by leukapheresis, after which PBMCs were separated by Ficoll-Histopaque density gradient centrifugation and cryopreserved in liquid nitrogen vapor phase. Analytical flow cytometry was used to check the purity and quantity of every magnetically sorted T cell population. Genomic DNA was isolated from every sorted fraction and measured by UV absorbance on a Nanodrop 2000c.

The TCR sequence derives from a young man in good health. The sequence links TRBV7-2 to TRBJ2-3; D gene: possibly TRBD1, on 6 matching bases. Sequences were obtained from naive CD8+ T cells sorted from blood. What the cell subset or site label conveys for this sample: CD45RA+CCR7+. The nucleotide sequence reads TGTGCCAGCAGCTTAACAGGGAATCGAGATACGCAGTATTTT. Translation gives CASSLTGNRDTQYF.